This TCR beta chain was found in a study of post-analysis software for immune sequencing data. Findings and caveats of the study: The study found TRBV5-6, TRBV5-1 and TRBV20-1 among a handful of TRBV segments more frequent in patients than controls.

cDNA libraries of TCR beta carried unique molecular identifiers. TCRdb used MiXCR to reprocess the PCR reads, holding one entry per CDR3 protein. The table lists hundreds of thousands of distinct CDR3 sequences, about 27% of them singletons. V lost 6 bases and J lost 0, with 10 bases in between. This CDR3 spans 14 amino acids. Germline V lookup: CDR1 ENHRY, CDR2 SYGVKD. This clonotype was recorded at least ten times. Its antigen is unknown. The V and J genes are TRBV10-3 and TRBJ2-3; D remains unclear. Material for sequencing was blood. The sequence was obtained from a girl aged 5 to 17 with multiple sclerosis. The CDR3 region has the DNA TGTGCCATCAGCTCCCGACCTAGCACAGATACGCAGTATTTT. Its translation: CAISSRPSTDTQYF.